The 20 T cell receptor beta chains reported below all come from one sample, sequenced in a study of OX40 agonist ivuxolimab in advanced cancers. The repertoire was sequenced with immunoSEQ multiplex PCR; TCRdb's copy has only in-frame clones and lacks some. Of approximately 80,000 clones listed, approximately 94% are singletons. The input for sequencing was CD4+ or CD8+ T cells sorted from blood, taken in a trial of the OX40 agonist ivuxolimab. Source of these receptors: an adult with an advanced solid tumor such as melanoma, head and neck, liver or kidney cancer.

This chain uses TRBV28 with TRBJ2-7; TRBD2 agrees at 11 bases. From germline, CDR1 is MDHEN and CDR2 SYDVKM. This CDR3 is built from 16 residues. Unmatched junction bases numbered 7, after V lost 3 bases and J lost 3 bases. The DNA of the CDR3 is TGTGCCAGCAGTTTTAGTCCCACTAGCGGGGGCTACGAGCAGTACTTC. Its translation: CASSFSPTSGGYEQYF.

This clone is a singleton in its sample. The chain links TRBV4-3 to TRBJ2-3; 7 nucleotides agree with TRBD2. V was clipped by 1 base and J by 4 bases; unmatched bases: 5. This CDR3 has 15 amino acids. Germline V gives CDR1 LGHNA, CDR2 YSLEER. The CDR3 DNA is TGCGCCAGCAGCCAAGCGGGTCTAGCGGCAGATACGCAGTATTTT. This translates into CASSQAGLAADTQYF.

V and J are TRBV7-8 and TRBJ1-5, with D possibly TRBD1 on 5 matching bases. Trimming shortened V by 5 bases and J by 11 bases, and 16 bases separated the two germline ends. Germline CDR1 and CDR2: SGHVS and FQNEAQ. The CDR3 is made up of 13 amino acids. CDR3 loop: CASSPGGLWAQHF. CDR3 sequence (DNA): TGTGCCAGCAGCCCCGGGGGACTCTGGGCCCAGCATTTT.

The V call is TRBV14, the J call TRBJ2-4, with a possible D match to TRBD2 (6 bases). Germline CDR1 is SGHDN and CDR2 is FVKESK. This CDR3 spans 16 amino acids. V was cut by 4 bases and J by 0 bases, with 13 bases left in between. Here the CDR3 DNA reads TGTGCCAGCAGCCCCTCAATGGGACTAGCCAAAAACATTCAGTACTTC. Protein sequence: CASSPSMGLAKNIQYF. Supplemented by reference TRBV14 and TRBJ2-4, the full variable domain reads EAGVTQFPSHSVIEKGQTVTLRCDPISGHDNLYWYRRVMGKEIKFLLHFVKESKQDESGMPNNRFLAERTGGTYSTLKVQPAELEDSGVYFCASSPSMGLAKNIQYFGAGTRLSVL.

The CDR3 here is CASSWTGSPLHF. The CDR3 DNA reads TGTGCCAGCAGTTGGACGGGATCACCCCTCCACTTT. The rearrangement joins TRBV27 to TRBJ1-6; D ambiguous. The CDR3 totals 12 residues. Germline V gene sequence: CDR1 MNHEY, CDR2 SMNVEV (reference sequence). The V end lost 4 bases, the J end lost 10 bases, and 8 bases lay between the germline ends.

V gene TRBV6-1 combines with J gene TRBJ1-6, with 7 bases fitting TRBD1. The CDR3 loop spans 15 amino acids. V dropped 6 bases and J dropped 4; count of bases not matched to a gene: 6. The germline gives CDR1 MNHNS, CDR2 SASEGT. The CDR3 nucleotides are TGTGCCAGCAGGGATTGGGACAGTTATAATTCACCCCTCCACTTT. As protein: CASRDWDSYNSPLHF.

The gene calls are TRBV5-6 and TRBJ1-5, with TRBD1 as a possible D gene (6 bases). CDR1 is SGHDT and CDR2 is YYEEEE in the germline V gene. V was clipped by 2 bases and J by 2 bases, with 14 bases between them. The CDR3 contains 16 residues. In DNA form, the CDR3 reads TGTGCCAGCAGCTTATCCTCAGGGGCTGGCAATCAGCCCCAGCATTTT. Translated, it gives CASSLSSGAGNQPQHF.

The chain has TRBV7-8 and TRBJ1-5, with unresolved D. CDR1 and CDR2 from the germline V gene are SGHVS and FQNEAQ. The CDR3 sequence is 15 residues long. Trimming removed 5 bases from V and 4 bases from J, with 15 bases in between. In nucleotides, the CDR3 is TGTGCCAGCAGCCTCGGACGGCCCTTAAATCAGCCCCAGCATTTT. Amino acid sequence: CASSLGRPLNQPQHF. Full variable domain (missing parts from reference TRBV7-8 and TRBJ1-5): GAGVSQSPRYKVAKRGQDVALRCDPISGHVSLFWYQQALGQGPEFLTYFQNEAQLDKSGLPSDRFFAERPEGSVSTLKIQRTQQEDSAVYLCASSLGRPLNQPQHFGDGTRLSIL.

This clone was observed a single time. The CDR3 DNA reads as TGTGCCAGCACGTCTAGCGGGGCCTACGAGCAGTACTTC. Amino acid sequence: CASTSSGAYEQYF. This rearrangement joins TRBV27 to TRBJ2-7, with 9 bases matching TRBD2. Per the germline V gene, CDR1 is MNHEY and CDR2 is SMNVEV (reference sequence). The CDR3 sequence is 13 residues long. The J segment lost 2 bases and the V segment lost 7 bases, leaving 3 bases of the junction unmatched.

This sequence joins TRBV28 and TRBJ2-5; the D is unclear. V was pared by 5 bases and J by 1 base, with 14 bases between. This CDR3 region has 15 residues. Germline V CDR1 and CDR2: MDHEN, SYDVKM. Written as DNA, the CDR3 is TGTGCCAGCAGTCCCTTCCAGTCGAGCCAAGAGACCCAGTACTTC. Translation: CASSPFQSSQETQYF.

The chain joins TRBV7-9 to TRBJ2-1; 8 nucleotides match TRBD2. Germline values: CDR1 SEHNR, CDR2 FQNEAQ (reference sequence). J lost 2 bases, V lost 5 bases, and 8 bases had no gene match. This CDR3 is 16 amino acids long. The CDR3 bases are TGTGCCAGCAGCGGAACTAGCGGACCGGCCTACAATGAGCAGTTCTTC. It is translated as CASSGTSGPAYNEQFF.

J is TRBJ2-1 and V is TRBV6-1, with TRBD2 matching 16 bases. The CDR3 length is 15 residues. Germline CDR1 reads MNHNS; CDR2 reads SASEGT. V lost 8 bases and J lost 6; bases outside the gene matches: 4. CDR3 sequence: CASPGLAGGPNEQFF. The DNA for the CDR3 is TGTGCCAGCCCGGGACTAGCGGGAGGGCCCAATGAGCAGTTCTTC.

The chain combines TRBV7-9 with TRBJ1-5, with TRBD1 as a possible D gene (6 bases). The CDR3 has 12 residues. CDR1 SEHNR and CDR2 FQNEAQ come from the germline V gene (reference sequence). V lost 4 bases, J lost 16 bases, and 17 bases lay in between. CDR3 residues: CASSWQGGPQHF. DNA for the CDR3: TGTGCCAGCAGCTGGCAAGGGGGACCTCAACATTTT.

The chain uses TRBV7-9 and TRBJ2-5; D is tentatively TRBD1 or TRBD2 (5 bases each). CDR3 length: 14 amino acids. CDR1 and CDR2 from the germline V gene are SEHNR and FQNEAQ (reference sequence). Trimming stripped 0 bases from V and 2 bases from J, with 7 bases between. CDR3 region: CASSLAGVQETQYF. CDR3 sequence (DNA): TGTGCCAGCAGCTTAGCGGGGGTTCAAGAGACCCAGTACTTC.

The rearrangement joins TRBV6-4 to TRBJ2-1; 7 nucleotides match TRBD2. Germline V lookup: CDR1 MRHNA, CDR2 SNTAGT. The CDR3 is made up of 14 amino acids. V gave up 2 bases and J gave up 2 bases; unmatched junction bases: 0. The CDR3 DNA sequence: TGTGCCAGCAGTGACGGACTAGCCTACAATGAGCAGTTCTTC. It codes for CASSDGLAYNEQFF.

The chain couples TRBV10-3 to TRBJ2-7; D gene unclear. This CDR3 is 16 amino acids long. Trimming removed 11 bases from V and 0 bases from J, with 23 bases in between. Germline-derived CDR1 and CDR2 are ENHRY and SYGVKD. The CDR3 region has the DNA TGTGCCGCACACGGCCAAATAGTTATAGACTCCTACGAGCAGTACTTC. Its protein product is CAAHGQIVIDSYEQYF.

The rearrangement links TRBV19 to TRBJ1-1; D unclear. V lost 2 bases and J 7 bases, leaving 14 bases between the germline ends. Germline CDR1 and CDR2: LNHDA and SQIVND (reference sequence). This CDR3 region has 14 residues. DNA of the CDR3: TGTGCCAGTAGTATACAAGGGTTGGCAGGTGAAGCTTTCTTT. This gives the protein CASSIQGLAGEAFF.

V is TRBV5-4 and J is TRBJ2-7; D is perhaps TRBD1 (5 bases). The CDR3 length is 13 residues. V lost 3 bases and J 3 bases, leaving 10 bases between the germline ends. Germline V gene sequence: CDR1 SGHNT, CDR2 YYREEE (reference sequence). The DNA for the CDR3 is TGTGCCAGCAGCTACGGACAATTCTACGAGCAGTACTTC. It translates to CASSYGQFYEQYF.

The chain carries TRBV11-3 and TRBJ2-1; D is undetermined. Deletions cut 5 bases from V and 5 bases from J, with 7 bases between. Germline V gene sequence: CDR1 SGHNT, CDR2 YENEEA. The CDR3 runs to 12 residues. The CDR3 DNA reads as TGTGCCAGCAGCCTCGGAGACAATGAGCAGTTCTTC. Residues: CASSLGDNEQFF.

V gene TRBV7-3 combines with J gene TRBJ2-1; D is possibly TRBD2 (5 bases). Germline CDR1 and CDR2: SGHTA and FQGTGA. The CDR3 spans 15 residues. Trimming cost V 1 base and J 9 bases, with 16 bases left between them. The CDR3 loop reads CASSLKADLSGEQFF. The CDR3 DNA reads as TGTGCCAGCAGCTTAAAAGCGGACTTATCAGGTGAGCAGTTCTTC.